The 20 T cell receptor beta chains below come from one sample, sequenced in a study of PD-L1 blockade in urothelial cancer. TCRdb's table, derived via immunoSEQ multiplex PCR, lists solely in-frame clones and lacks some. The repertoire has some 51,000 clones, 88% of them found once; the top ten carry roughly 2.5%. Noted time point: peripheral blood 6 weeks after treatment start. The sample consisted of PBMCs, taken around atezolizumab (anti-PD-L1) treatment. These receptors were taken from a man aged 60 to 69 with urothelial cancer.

DNA for the CDR3: TGTGCCAGCAGCCCCCTAAAAGGTACTACCTTCTACGAGCAGTACTTC. It is translated as CASSPLKGTTFYEQYF. This chain links TRBV9 with TRBJ2-7; D is ambiguous. Trimming took 4 bases from V and 3 from J, leaving 20 bases between them. CDR1 and CDR2 (germline): SGDLS, YYNGEE. This CDR3 has 16 residues.

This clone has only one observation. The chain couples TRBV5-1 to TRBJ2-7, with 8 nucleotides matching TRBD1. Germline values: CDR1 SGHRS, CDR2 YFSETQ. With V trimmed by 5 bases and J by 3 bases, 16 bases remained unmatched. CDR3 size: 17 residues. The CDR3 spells CASSQTRPRDRFYEQYF. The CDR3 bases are TGCGCCAGCAGTCAGACTCGACCGCGGGACAGGTTCTACGAGCAGTACTTC. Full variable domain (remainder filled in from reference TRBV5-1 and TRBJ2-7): KAGVTQTPRYLIKTRGQQVTLSCSPISGHRSVSWYQQTPGQGLQFLFEYFSETQRNKGNFPGRFSGRQFSNSRSEMNVSTLELGDSALYLCASSQTRPRDRFYEQYFGPGTRLTVT.

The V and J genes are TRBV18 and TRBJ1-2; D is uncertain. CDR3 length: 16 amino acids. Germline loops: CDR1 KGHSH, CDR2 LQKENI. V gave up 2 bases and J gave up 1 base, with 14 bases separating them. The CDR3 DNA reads TGTGCCAGCTCACCAGAGGCAGCCGTCGTTAACTATGGCTACACCTTC. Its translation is CASSPEAAVVNYGYTF.

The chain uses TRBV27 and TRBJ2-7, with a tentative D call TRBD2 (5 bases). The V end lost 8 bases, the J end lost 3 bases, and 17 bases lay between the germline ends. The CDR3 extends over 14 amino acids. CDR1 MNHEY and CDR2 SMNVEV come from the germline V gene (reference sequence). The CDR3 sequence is CASALSGYIYEQYF. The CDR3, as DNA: TGTGCCAGCGCATTATCGGGGTACATCTACGAGCAGTACTTC.

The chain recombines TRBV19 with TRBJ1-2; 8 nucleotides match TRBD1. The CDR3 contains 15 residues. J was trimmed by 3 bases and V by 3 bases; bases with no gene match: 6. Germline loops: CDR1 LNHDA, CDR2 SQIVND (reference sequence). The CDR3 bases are TGTGCCAGTAGTATGGACAGGGAGGGGGACTATGGCTACACCTTC. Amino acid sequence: CASSMDREGDYGYTF.

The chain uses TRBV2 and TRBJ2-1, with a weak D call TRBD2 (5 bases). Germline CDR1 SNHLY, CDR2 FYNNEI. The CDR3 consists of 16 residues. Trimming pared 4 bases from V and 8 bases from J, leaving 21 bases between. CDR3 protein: CASSVLREPKTDEQFF. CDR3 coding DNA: TGTGCCAGCAGTGTTCTCCGGGAACCGAAGACGGATGAGCAGTTCTTC.

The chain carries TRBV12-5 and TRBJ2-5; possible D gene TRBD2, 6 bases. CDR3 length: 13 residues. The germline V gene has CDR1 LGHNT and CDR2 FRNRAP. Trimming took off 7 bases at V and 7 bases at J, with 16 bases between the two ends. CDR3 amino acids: CASAGVGGGTQYF. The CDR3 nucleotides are TGTGCTAGTGCCGGGGTGGGGGGAGGGACCCAGTACTTC.

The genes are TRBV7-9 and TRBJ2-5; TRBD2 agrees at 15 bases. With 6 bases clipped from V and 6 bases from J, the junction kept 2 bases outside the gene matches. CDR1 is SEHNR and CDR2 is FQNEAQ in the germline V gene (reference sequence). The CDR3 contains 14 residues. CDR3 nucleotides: TGTGCCAGCAGGGGACTAGCGGGAGGAAAGACCCAGTACTTC. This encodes CASRGLAGGKTQYF.

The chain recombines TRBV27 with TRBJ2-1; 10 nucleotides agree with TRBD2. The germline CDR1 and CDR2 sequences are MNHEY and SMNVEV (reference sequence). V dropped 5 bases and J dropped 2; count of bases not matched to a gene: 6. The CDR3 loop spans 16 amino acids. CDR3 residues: CASSTSGDAPYNEQFF. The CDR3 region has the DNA TGTGCCAGCAGTACTAGCGGGGACGCCCCCTACAATGAGCAGTTCTTC.

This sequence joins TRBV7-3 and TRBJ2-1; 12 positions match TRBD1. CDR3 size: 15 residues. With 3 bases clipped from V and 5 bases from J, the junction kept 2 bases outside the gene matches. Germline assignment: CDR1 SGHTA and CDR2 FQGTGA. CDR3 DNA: TGTGCCAGCAGCTTGGGACAGGGGGCGAACAATGAGCAGTTCTTC. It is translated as CASSLGQGANNEQFF.

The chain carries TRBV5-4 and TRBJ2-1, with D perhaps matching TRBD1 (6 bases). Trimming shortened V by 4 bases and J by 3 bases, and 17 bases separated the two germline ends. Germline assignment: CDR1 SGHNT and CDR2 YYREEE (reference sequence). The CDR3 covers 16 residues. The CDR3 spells CASSPKGHLDYNEQFF. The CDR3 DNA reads TGTGCCAGCAGCCCCAAGGGACATCTAGACTACAATGAGCAGTTCTTC.

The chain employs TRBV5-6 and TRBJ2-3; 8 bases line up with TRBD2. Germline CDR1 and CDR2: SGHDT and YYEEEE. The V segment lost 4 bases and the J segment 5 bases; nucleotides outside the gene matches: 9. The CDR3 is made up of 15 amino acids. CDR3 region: CASSTPGLAEDTQYF. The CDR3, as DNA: TGTGCCAGCAGCACCCCTGGACTAGCCGAAGATACGCAGTATTTT.

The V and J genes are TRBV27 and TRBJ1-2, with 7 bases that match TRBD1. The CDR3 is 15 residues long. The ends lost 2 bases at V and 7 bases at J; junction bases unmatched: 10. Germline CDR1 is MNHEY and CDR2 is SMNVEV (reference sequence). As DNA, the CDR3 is TGTGCCAGCAGTTTAACGGCCAACAGGGGTGGTGGCTACACCTTC. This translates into CASSLTANRGGGYTF.

The CDR3 DNA reads as TGTGCCAGCGGGGGGGTCAGGCAGAACACTGAAGCTTTCTTT. Its protein product is CASGGVRQNTEAFF. V is TRBV5-4 and J is TRBJ1-1; tentative D call: TRBD1 (5 bases). CDR3 size: 14 residues. Looked up from germline, CDR1 is SGHNT and CDR2 is YYREEE (reference sequence). V was trimmed by 7 bases and J by 1 base, leaving 14 bases between them.

The CDR3 spells CAISESRPNYEQYF. The CDR3 DNA reads as TGTGCCATCAGTGAGTCGCGGCCAAACTACGAGCAGTACTTC. The chain joins TRBV10-3 to TRBJ2-7; D remains unclear. Per the germline V gene, CDR1 is ENHRY and CDR2 is SYGVKD. The V end lost 0 bases, the J end lost 3 bases, and 9 bases lay between the germline ends. The CDR3 consists of 14 residues.

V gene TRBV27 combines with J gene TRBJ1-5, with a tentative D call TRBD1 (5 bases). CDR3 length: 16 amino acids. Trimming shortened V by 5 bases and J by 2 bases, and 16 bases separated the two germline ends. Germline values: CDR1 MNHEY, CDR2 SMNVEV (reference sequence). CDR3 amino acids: CASSRDFLAGNQPQHF. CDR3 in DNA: TGTGCCAGCAGTCGGGACTTCCTCGCGGGCAATCAGCCCCAGCATTTT.

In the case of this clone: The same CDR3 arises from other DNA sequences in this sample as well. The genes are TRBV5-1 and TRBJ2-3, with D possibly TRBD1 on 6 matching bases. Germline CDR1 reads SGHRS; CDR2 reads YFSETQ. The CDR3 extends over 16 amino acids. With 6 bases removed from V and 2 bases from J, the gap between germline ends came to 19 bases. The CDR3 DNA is TGCGCCAGCAAGCCGAGCCCGGGACAAAACACAGATACGCAGTATTTT. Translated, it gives CASKPSPGQNTDTQYF.

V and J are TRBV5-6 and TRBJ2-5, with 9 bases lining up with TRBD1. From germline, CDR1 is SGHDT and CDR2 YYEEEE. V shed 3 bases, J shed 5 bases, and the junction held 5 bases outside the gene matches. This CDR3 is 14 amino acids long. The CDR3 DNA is TGTGCCAGCAGCTCGTCCGGGACAGGGGAGACCCAGTACTTC. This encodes CASSSSGTGETQYF.

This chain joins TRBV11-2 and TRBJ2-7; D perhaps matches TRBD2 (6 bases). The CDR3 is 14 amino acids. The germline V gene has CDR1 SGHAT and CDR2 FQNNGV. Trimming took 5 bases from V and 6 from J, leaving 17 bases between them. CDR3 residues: CASSPGLTPSEQYF. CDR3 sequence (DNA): TGTGCCAGCAGCCCGGGACTCACTCCCTCCGAGCAGTACTTC.

CDR3 in DNA: TGTGCCAGCAGCCTCCCGACAGGAGCGCGCCAAGAGACCCAGTACTTC. Amino acid sequence: CASSLPTGARQETQYF. The V and J genes are TRBV5-4 and TRBJ2-5; a possible D gene is TRBD1 (6 bases). V shed 4 bases and J shed 1 base, with 17 bases lying between them. The CDR3 runs to 16 residues. Per the germline V gene, CDR1 is SGHNT and CDR2 is YYREEE (reference sequence).